This T cell receptor beta chain was documented in a study of shared clonotypes between healthy human individuals (dated by TCRdb to about 2020). Describing the broader study: The cohort included three men and a couple of women between 18 and 49 years of age. Per donor, leukapheresis produced somewhere between about 0.85 and 8.9 billion PBMCs. To increase sequencing depth and limit assay-specific biases, different laboratories used diverse techniques to prepare libraries and sequence TCR repertoires. To estimate repertoire size and how much clonotype sharing occurs between individuals, the study deeply sequenced the blood TCR repertoires of 5 or 6 healthy adults. Per donor, three plates each were used for CD4 naive and CD4 memory, two for CD8 naive, and one for CD8 memory. General study outcomes and caveats: Because the study included only a small number of donors, the genetic and exposure-history diversity represented was limited. Compared with non-shared clonotypes, clonotypes shared by all four sorted-subset donors had higher generation probabilities. Naive subsets generally had larger estimated clonotype richness than memory subsets did. When several donors were compared, the shared fraction of clonotypes was about 5.4% for naive CD4, more than 3% for naive CD8, 2.3% for memory CD4, and about 0.36% for memory CD8. Sampling was restricted to blood, and TCR repertoires in tissue are likely to differ from TCR repertoires in blood. Pairwise subsampling led to the expectation that sequencing depth would affect the degree of clonotype sharing among donors. Even with the large sequencing depth, rarefaction of the sorted-subset datasets indicated that sequencing was incomplete.

The donors were healthy, HIV-negative adults with no recently reported acute infections or vaccinations. Every donor was a Caucasian adult residing in Nashville, Tennessee, USA. Magnetic negative selection was used to enrich CD4+ T cells, after which naive cells were positively selected on CD45RA and the negative fraction became the memory subset. After blood collection by leukapheresis, PBMCs were isolated using Ficoll-Histopaque density gradient centrifugation and then cryopreserved in the vapor phase of liquid nitrogen. Analytical flow cytometry was used to check the purity and quantity of every magnetically sorted T cell population. Each sorted fraction had its genomic DNA isolated and then quantified by UV absorbance on a Nanodrop 2000c. A remark on this clone: Its target antigen remains unknown. No much larger clone is present one base from it, and per-base qualities are unavailable.

Per the germline V gene, SGHAT is the CDR1 and FQNNGV is the CDR2. Counted from cysteine to phenylalanine, this CDR3 has 14 amino acids. The DNA shown is the 42-base CDR3, in frame from base 1. Trimming costs V 4 bases and J 0 bases, and their ends lie 7 bases apart. TCR CDR3 regions were amplified from genomic DNA by multiplex PCR using the deep immunoSEQ assay. Extracted genomic DNA from each cell subset was distributed evenly across all wells of several immunoSEQ 96-well plates, and each plate was treated as a replicate. For sorted subsets, approximately 210 ng of genomic DNA, equivalent to 30,000 or so T cell genomes, went into each replicate PCR. Purified libraries were measured with a Qubit 3.0 fluorometer, size-checked on a Bioanalyzer 2100, and measured again with the KAPA Library Quantification kit. Every immunoSEQ 96-well plate was sequenced on a separate single-read 150-cycle Illumina NextSeq 550 flow cell. Regarding the original processing steps: Because the immunoSEQ output included only junctional sequences and no quality scores, the filtering could not be the same as the filtering used for full-length reads. To assign V/J genes and CDR3, sequences were annotated against IMGT germline references using PyIR, a Python wrapper for IgBLAST v1.9. Reads were removed for weak V/J assignments (E-value above 1e-6), missing CDR3, stop codons, out-of-frame junctions, or ambiguous translated residues. V3J clonotypes were defined as sequences sharing an identical inferred V gene, J gene, and CDR3 amino acid sequence. Percentage overlap between repertoires was computed as shared unique clonotypes divided by the size of the smaller repertoire. RTK rarefaction, the Chao1 estimator, and Recon v2.1 estimates of unobserved clonotypes were used to assess repertoire richness. OLGA was used to compute generation probabilities for all TCRbeta clonotypes that the gDNA method yielded from a handful of donors. What TCRdb holds here is the immuneACCESS table cut down to in-frame rearrangements. Part of the clones is not present; checked against another copy, under half of the missing clones reflect an unresolved V gene, and the others are unexplained. V, J and clone size were drawn from that table, and D and trimming were deduced from the DNA. Across this sample there are about 2.3 million clones, with 85% to 95% seen only once. The ten largest clonotypes hold 0.37% of the sample.

In this chain, TRBV11-2 is recombined with TRBJ2-4; TRBD2 is a weak D gene call, 5 bases matching. The sequence derives from a man aged 18 to 30 in good health. Some clones in this sample may be carry-over from other donors' samples. Sequencing was done on a sample of naive CD4+ T cells from PBMCs. This specimen's cell subset or site label, interpreted: CD45RA+ positively selected. CDR3 protein: CASSSGIAKNIQYF. Here is the DNA: TGTGCCAGCAGCTCGGGGATAGCCAAAAACATTCAGTACTTC.